The 20 T cell receptor beta chains below come from one sample, sequenced in a study of blood T cell repertoires in COVID-19. Profiling relied on immunoSEQ multiplex PCR, and the TCRdb table lists in-frame clones only, not all of them. The profile shows hundreds of thousands of clones, 70% to 75% of them singletons. The sequencing sample was made of peripheral blood. The receptors derive from a woman of 80 years or more with acute or convalescent COVID-19.

J is TRBJ2-2 and V is TRBV5-1; 7 bases are shared with TRBD1. This CDR3 is built from 15 residues. The germline V gene encodes CDR1 SGHRS and CDR2 YFSETQ. The junction had 7 bases not matched to a gene; V was cut back by 7 bases and J by 1 base. This chain's CDR3 is CASQQGNMNTGELFF. CDR3 bases: TGCGCCAGCCAACAGGGGAATATGAACACCGGGGAGCTGTTTTTT. Variable domain in full (rest from reference TRBV5-1 and TRBJ2-2): KAGVTQTPRYLIKTRGQQVTLSCSPISGHRSVSWYQQTPGQGLQFLFEYFSETQRNKGNFPGRFSGRQFSNSRSEMNVSTLELGDSALYLCASQQGNMNTGELFFGEGSRLTVL.

The chain joins TRBV29-1 to TRBJ1-4, with D perhaps TRBD1 (5 bases). CDR3 length: 14 amino acids. Between the trimmed V and J ends, which lost 5 bases and 0 bases, there was a span of 10 bases. CDR1 is SQVTM, CDR2 ANQGSEA, per germline. DNA for the CDR3: TGCAGCGTTTTCGGACAAGCAACTAATGAAAAACTGTTTTTT. The encoded protein is CSVFGQATNEKLFF.

This sequence joins TRBV28 and TRBJ2-7; D might be TRBD1 (6 bases). Trimming shortened V by 6 bases and J by 5 bases, and 17 bases separated the two germline ends. The CDR3 length is 14 residues. Germline V gene lookup returns CDR1 MDHEN and CDR2 SYDVKM. CDR3 sequence reads: CASRVTGRGDEQYF. Written as DNA, the CDR3 is TGTGCCAGCAGGGTGACAGGTCGGGGTGACGAGCAGTACTTC.

This clone has just one count. For the CDR3, the DNA is TGTGCCAGCAGCCCAGGGGGGACAGACCGTAATCAGCCCCAGCATTTT. It codes for CASSPGGTDRNQPQHF. The chain is built from TRBV6-6 and TRBJ1-5, with TRBD1 identical over 7 bases. V lost 6 bases to trimming and J lost 4 bases; unmatched junction nucleotides: 12. Germline CDR1 and CDR2: MNHNY and SVGAGI (reference sequence). The CDR3 has 16 residues.

The gene calls are TRBV9 and TRBJ1-1, with 7 bases aligning to TRBD1. The trim removed 3 bases at V and 1 base at J, leaving 6 bases unmatched. The germline CDR1 and CDR2 sequences are SGDLS and YYNGEE. This CDR3 region has 15 residues. The chain's CDR3 is CASSAIQGWNTEAFF. In DNA, the CDR3 is TGTGCCAGCAGCGCAATACAGGGGTGGAACACTGAAGCTTTCTTT. Looking up the rest from reference TRBV9 and TRBJ1-1 gives the full variable domain: DSGVTQTPKHLITATGQRVTLRCSPRSGDLSVYWYQQSLDQGLQFLIQYYNGEERAKGNILERFSAQQFPDLHSELNLSSLELGDSALYFCASSAIQGWNTEAFFGQGTRLTVV.

This clone came up a few times. The chain joins TRBV5-1 to TRBJ1-2, with D perhaps matching TRBD1 (6 bases). From germline, CDR1 is SGHRS and CDR2 YFSETQ. The CDR3 consists of 13 residues. V lost 5 bases and J lost 2, with 10 bases in between. The CDR3 loop reads CASSGQQNYGYTF. The CDR3 DNA is TGCGCCAGCAGTGGACAGCAAAACTATGGCTACACCTTC.

The CDR3 DNA reads as TGTGCCAGCAGTGATCAGGGGCAGGGAGGGTTCAATTCACCCCTCCACTTT. Amino acid sequence: CASSDQGQGGFNSPLHF. This chain uses TRBV6-1 with TRBJ1-6; TRBD1 might be the D (6 bases). This CDR3 has 17 residues. V lost 3 bases to trimming and J lost 7 bases, with 19 bases between them. CDR1 is MNHNS, CDR2 SASEGT, per germline.

The chain links TRBV10-3 to TRBJ1-6; D may be TRBD1 (5 bases). Germline V CDR1 and CDR2: ENHRY, SYGVKD. The CDR3 covers 15 residues. Trimming shortened V by 0 bases and J by 10 bases, and 13 bases separated the two germline ends. The CDR3 spells CAISESAGRASPLHF. The CDR3 nucleotides read TGTGCCATCAGTGAGTCGGCAGGGCGAGCGTCACCCCTCCACTTT.

The J gene is TRBJ1-5, the V gene TRBV30; TRBD1 matches 7 bases. The CDR3 spans 17 residues. With 4 bases clipped from V and 5 bases from J, the junction kept 17 bases outside the gene matches. CDR1 GTSNPN and CDR2 SVGIG come from the germline V gene (reference sequence). CDR3 protein: CAWTGQASFGVHQPQHF. The CDR3 coding sequence is TGTGCCTGGACCGGACAGGCATCCTTTGGTGTGCATCAGCCCCAGCATTTT.

This chain uses TRBV6-2 or TRBV6-3 with TRBJ2-5; a possible D gene is TRBD2 (6 bases). CDR1 and CDR2 (germline): MNHEY, SVGEGT. This CDR3 has 16 amino acids. V lost 2 bases and J 2 bases, leaving 15 bases between the germline ends. The CDR3 loop reads CASSYMGLQLQETQYF. The CDR3 region has the DNA TGTGCCAGCAGTTACATGGGACTCCAACTACAAGAGACCCAGTACTTC.

The chain uses TRBV6-1 and TRBJ2-1; the match to TRBD2 covers 14 bases. Germline lookup yields CDR1 MNHNS and CDR2 SASEGT. This CDR3 is 15 amino acids long. The junction had 2 bases not matched to a gene; V was cut back by 3 bases and J by 7 bases. The CDR3 loop reads CASSEGTSGRNEQFF. The CDR3 coding sequence is TGTGCCAGCAGTGAGGGGACTAGCGGGAGAAATGAGCAGTTCTTC.

J is TRBJ2-1 and V is TRBV10-3; weak D call: TRBD1 (6 bases). This CDR3 region has 15 residues. Germline assignment: CDR1 ENHRY and CDR2 SYGVKD. V lost 2 bases and J lost 6, with 14 bases in between. The chain's CDR3 is CAISEIRGVGNEQFF. DNA of the CDR3: TGTGCCATCAGTGAGATCAGGGGCGTTGGCAATGAGCAGTTCTTC.

V is TRBV3-1 (or the pseudogene TRBV3-2) and J is TRBJ1-2, with TRBD1 identical over 7 bases. The length of the CDR3 is 16 residues. In germline, CDR1 is LGHDT, CDR2 YNNKEL (reference sequence). V lost 4 bases to trimming and J lost 4 bases; unmatched junction nucleotides: 12. The CDR3 DNA follows: TGTGCCAGCAGCCTCCACGTAAAAGACAGGGTCTATGGCTACACCTTC. This encodes CASSLHVKDRVYGYTF.

The rearrangement joins TRBV3-1 (or the pseudogene TRBV3-2) to TRBJ1-3, with 8 bases lining up with TRBD1. The CDR3 covers 17 residues. With V trimmed by 1 base and J by 0 bases, 5 bases remained unmatched. Germline V CDR1 and CDR2: LGHDT, YNNKEL (reference sequence). This CDR3 is CASSQGQGALSGNTIYF. Here the CDR3 DNA reads TGTGCCAGCAGCCAAGGCCAGGGGGCCCTCTCTGGAAACACCATATATTTT.

The gene calls are TRBV9 and TRBJ2-3; no reliable D call. From germline, CDR1 is SGDLS and CDR2 YYNGEE. The V end was cut by 4 bases, the J end by 4 bases, with 10 bases between. CDR3 length: 13 amino acids. The CDR3: CASSPERADTQYF. The CDR3 coding sequence is TGTGCCAGCAGCCCCGAGCGTGCAGATACGCAGTATTTT.

This clone was seen a few times. J is TRBJ1-2 and V is TRBV5-1; D is unresolved. CDR3 length equals 13 residues. V was shortened by 4 bases and J by 0 bases, with 7 bases between the two germline ends. Germline CDR1 reads SGHRS; CDR2 reads YFSETQ. CDR3 coding DNA: TGCGCCAGCAGCCTCGGTTCTAACTATGGCTACACCTTC. Its translation is CASSLGSNYGYTF.

V gene TRBV19 combines with J gene TRBJ2-3; 8 bases align to TRBD2. This CDR3 has 13 residues. CDR1 and CDR2 from the germline V gene are LNHDA and SQIVND (reference sequence). With 7 bases clipped from V and 3 bases from J, the junction kept 3 bases outside the gene matches. The CDR3 spells CASMGTSTDTQYF. DNA of the CDR3: TGTGCCAGTATGGGGACTAGTACAGATACGCAGTATTTT.

J is TRBJ1-1 and V is TRBV28, with D perhaps TRBD1 (6 bases). Deletions cut 5 bases from V and 4 bases from J, with 14 bases between. This CDR3 is built from 14 residues. Germline V gene sequence: CDR1 MDHEN, CDR2 SYDVKM. In DNA form, the CDR3 reads TGTGCCAGCAGTCCCGCCGGGGGGGCCACTGAAGCTTTCTTT. This gives the protein CASSPAGGATEAFF. The full variable domain, with the rest looked up from reference TRBV28 and TRBJ1-1, is DVKVTQSSRYLVKRTGEKVFLECVQDMDHENMFWYRQDPGLGLRLIYFSYDVKMKEKGDIPEGYSVSREKKERFSLILESASTNQTSMYLCASSPAGGATEAFFGQGTRLTVV.

Regarding this clone: Other nucleotide sequences from this sample produce the same CDR3. The V gene is TRBV6-2 or TRBV6-3, the J gene TRBJ2-5; D gene uncertain. CDR3 length: 11 residues. The ends were cut back, 2 bases at V and 5 bases at J, with 3 bases in the middle. Germline CDR1 is MNHEY and CDR2 is SVGEGT. CDR3 protein: CASSYPETQYF. The CDR3 nucleotides read TGTGCCAGCAGTTACCCGGAGACCCAGTACTTC.

The chain couples TRBV5-1 to TRBJ1-2; 8 bases are a match to TRBD1. Germline loops: CDR1 SGHRS, CDR2 YFSETQ. Trimming at V came to 3 bases and at J to 6 bases, leaving 10 bases not matched to a gene. The CDR3 contains 15 residues. As DNA, the CDR3 is TGCGCCAGCAGCTCTGGCCCTGGACAGGGCGATGGCTACACCTTC. Its translation is CASSSGPGQGDGYTF.